This T cell receptor beta chain was captured in a study of cytomegalovirus exposure and HLA in healthy donors. Researchers ran the PCR with 60 Vbeta and 13 Jbeta primers. The repertoire was sequenced with immunoSEQ multiplex PCR; TCRdb's copy has only in-frame clones and lacks some. There are roughly 40,000 clones in the sample, with over 3.5% held by the top ten. Trimming at V came to 2 bases and at J to 10 bases, leaving 7 bases not matched to a gene. CDR1 MNHEY and CDR2 SVGAGI come from the germline V gene. CDR3 length: 16 amino acids. Sequenced input: PBMCs. V is TRBV6-5 and J is TRBJ1-6, with 11 bases matching TRBD1. The receptor was derived from a male donor in good health and CMV-seronegative. In DNA, the CDR3 is TGTGCCAGCAGTTACACCGGACAGGGGGCAGGGTCACCCCTCCACTTT. This codes for CASSYTGQGAGSPLHF.